This entry concerns a single TCR beta chain. These data belong to a study of blood T cell repertoires in COVID-19. Overall study context: PBMCs, B-cell-depleted T cells, or T cells were the source of the cDNA or gDNA that made up the material.

The study recruited people aged roughly 18 to 100 years across approximately 24 US areas. This CDR3 contains 16 residues. Germline loops: CDR1 SGHAT, CDR2 FQNNGV. Trimming shortened V by 4 bases and J by 4 bases, and 17 bases separated the two germline ends. Method: immunoSEQ multiplex PCR; TCRdb's copy keeps in-frame clones and lacks some. The repertoire has around 150,000 clones, 84% of them found once; the top ten carry approximately 3.6%. The TCR was taken from a woman between 45 and 60 years old with acute COVID-19. The chain couples TRBV11-2 to TRBJ2-1; a possible D gene is TRBD2 (6 bases). Sequencing was performed on PBMCs or T cells enriched from blood (not recorded which). The CDR3 sequence: CASSSIRGTVYNEQFF. In DNA form, the CDR3 reads TGTGCCAGCAGCTCTATCCGGGGGACGGTATACAATGAGCAGTTCTTC.